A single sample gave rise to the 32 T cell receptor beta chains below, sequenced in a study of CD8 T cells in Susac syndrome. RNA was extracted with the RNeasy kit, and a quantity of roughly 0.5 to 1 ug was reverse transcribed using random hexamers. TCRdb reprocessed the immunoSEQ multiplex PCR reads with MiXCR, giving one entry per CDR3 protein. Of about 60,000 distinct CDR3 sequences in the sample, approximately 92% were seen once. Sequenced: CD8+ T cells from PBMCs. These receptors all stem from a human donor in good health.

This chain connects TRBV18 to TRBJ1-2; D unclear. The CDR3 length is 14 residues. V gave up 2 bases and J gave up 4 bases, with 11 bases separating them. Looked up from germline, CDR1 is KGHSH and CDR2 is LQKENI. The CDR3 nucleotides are TGTGCCAGCTCACCAGGGTCCCCGGGCTATGGCTACACCTTC. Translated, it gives CASSPGSPGYGYTF.

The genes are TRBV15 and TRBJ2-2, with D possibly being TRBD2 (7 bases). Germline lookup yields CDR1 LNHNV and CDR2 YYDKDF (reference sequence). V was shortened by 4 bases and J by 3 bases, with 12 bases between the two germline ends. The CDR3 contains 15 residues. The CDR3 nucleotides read TGTGCCACCAGCATCCGGGGGGCCTACACCGGGGAGCTGTTTTTT. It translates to CATSIRGAYTGELFF.

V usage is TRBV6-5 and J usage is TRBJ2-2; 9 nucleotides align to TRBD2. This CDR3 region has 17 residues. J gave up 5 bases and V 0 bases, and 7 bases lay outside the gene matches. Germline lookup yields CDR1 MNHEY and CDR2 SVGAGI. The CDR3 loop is CASSYSERGASTGELFF. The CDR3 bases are TGTGCCAGCAGTTACTCCGAGCGGGGGGCGTCGACCGGGGAGCTGTTTTTT.

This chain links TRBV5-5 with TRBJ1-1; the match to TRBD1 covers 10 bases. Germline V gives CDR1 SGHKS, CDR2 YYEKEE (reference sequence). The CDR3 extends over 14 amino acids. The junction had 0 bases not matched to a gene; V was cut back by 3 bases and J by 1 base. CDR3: CASSWDRGNTEAFF. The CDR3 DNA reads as TGTGCCAGCAGCTGGGACAGGGGGAACACTGAAGCTTTCTTT.

The CDR3 region is CATKQTGTGDKNIQYF. The CDR3 bases are TGTGCCACCAAGCAGACCGGGACAGGGGACAAAAACATTCAGTACTTC. This sequence joins TRBV3-1 and TRBJ2-4; 10 bases are shared with TRBD1. V shed 10 bases, J shed 3 bases, and the junction held 12 bases outside the gene matches. In germline, CDR1 is LGHDT, CDR2 YNNKEL (reference sequence). The CDR3 loop spans 16 amino acids.

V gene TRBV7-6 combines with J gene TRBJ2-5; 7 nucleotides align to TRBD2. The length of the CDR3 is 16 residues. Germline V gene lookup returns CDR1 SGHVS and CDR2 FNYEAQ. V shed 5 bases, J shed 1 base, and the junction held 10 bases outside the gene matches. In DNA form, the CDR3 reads TGTGCCAGCAGCCCGCCGGGGGGACGGATCCAAGAGACCCAGTACTTC. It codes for CASSPPGGRIQETQYF.

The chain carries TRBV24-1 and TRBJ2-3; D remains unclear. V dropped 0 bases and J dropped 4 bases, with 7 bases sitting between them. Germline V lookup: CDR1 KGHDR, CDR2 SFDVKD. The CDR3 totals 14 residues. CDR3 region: CATSDLSEPDTQYF. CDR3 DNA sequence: TGTGCCACCAGTGATTTGTCAGAACCAGATACGCAGTATTTT.

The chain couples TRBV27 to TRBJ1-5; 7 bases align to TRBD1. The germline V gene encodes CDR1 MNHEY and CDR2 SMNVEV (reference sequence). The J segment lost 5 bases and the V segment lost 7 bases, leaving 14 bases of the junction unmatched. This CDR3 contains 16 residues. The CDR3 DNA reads TGTGCCAGCACCCCGCTAGGGGGCCGGGGGGATCAGCCCCAGCATTTT. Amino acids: CASTPLGGRGDQPQHF.

In DNA form, the CDR3 reads TGTGCCTGGAGTGTGTCCACTGAAGCTTTCTTT. This codes for CAWSVSTEAFF. This sequence joins TRBV30 and TRBJ1-1, with D unclear. This CDR3 comprises 11 residues. CDR1 GTSNPN and CDR2 SVGIG come from the germline V gene (reference sequence). V was cut by 0 bases and J by 4 bases, with 3 bases left in between. The complete variable domain, with remaining parts taken from reference TRBV30 and TRBJ1-1, reads SQTIHQWPATLVQPVGSPLSLECTVEGTSNPNLYWYRQAAGRGLQLLFYSVGIGQISSEVPQNLSASRPQDRQFILSSKKLLLSDSGFYLCAWSVSTEAFFGQGTRLTVV.

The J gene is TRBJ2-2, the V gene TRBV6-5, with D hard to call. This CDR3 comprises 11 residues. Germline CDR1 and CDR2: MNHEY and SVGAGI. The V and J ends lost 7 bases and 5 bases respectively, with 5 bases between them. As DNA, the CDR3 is TGTGCCAGCATCGGGACCGGGGAGCTGTTTTTT. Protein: CASIGTGELFF.

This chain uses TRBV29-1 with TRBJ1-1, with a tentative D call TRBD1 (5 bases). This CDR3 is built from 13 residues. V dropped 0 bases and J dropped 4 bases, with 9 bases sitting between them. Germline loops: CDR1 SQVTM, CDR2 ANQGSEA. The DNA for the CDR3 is TGCAGCGTTGAAGATCGGGGGGGCACTGAAGCTTTCTTT. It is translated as CSVEDRGGTEAFF. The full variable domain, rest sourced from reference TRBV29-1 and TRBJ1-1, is SAVISQKPSRDICQRGTSLTIQCQVDSQVTMMFWYRQQPGQSLTLIATANQGSEATYESGFVIDKFPISRPNLTFSTLTVSNMSPEDSSIYLCSVEDRGGTEAFFGQGTRLTVV.

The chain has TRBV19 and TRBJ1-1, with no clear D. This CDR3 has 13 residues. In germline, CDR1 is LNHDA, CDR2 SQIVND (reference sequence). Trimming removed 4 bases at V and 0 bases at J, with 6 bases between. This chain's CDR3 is CASSSRVNTEAFF. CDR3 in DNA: TGTGCCAGTAGTAGTCGGGTGAACACTGAAGCTTTCTTT.

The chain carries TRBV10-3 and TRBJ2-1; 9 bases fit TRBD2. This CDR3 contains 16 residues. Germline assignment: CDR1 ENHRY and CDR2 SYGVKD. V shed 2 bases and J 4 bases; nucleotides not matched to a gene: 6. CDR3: CAISETSGPHYNEQFF. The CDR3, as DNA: TGTGCCATCAGTGAGACTAGCGGGCCTCATTACAATGAGCAGTTCTTC.

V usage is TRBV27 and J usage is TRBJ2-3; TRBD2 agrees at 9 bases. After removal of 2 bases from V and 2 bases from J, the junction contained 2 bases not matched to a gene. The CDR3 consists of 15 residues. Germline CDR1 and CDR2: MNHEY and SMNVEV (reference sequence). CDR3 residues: CASSLAGGVTDTQYF. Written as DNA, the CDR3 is TGTGCCAGCAGTTTAGCGGGGGGGGTCACAGATACGCAGTATTTT.

The CDR3 coding sequence is TGTGCCAGCAGTAGGACCCTCGCTGGAGCCTACGAGCAGTACTTC. Translated, it gives CASSRTLAGAYEQYF. The gene calls are TRBV2 and TRBJ2-7; D is unresolved. This CDR3 is built from 15 residues. Trimming left V 5 bases short and J 2 bases short, with 16 bases between. The germline gives CDR1 SNHLY, CDR2 FYNNEI. The full variable domain, completed using reference TRBV2 and TRBJ2-7, is EPEVTQTPSHQVTQMGQEVILRCVPISNHLYFYWYRQILGQKVEFLVSFYNNEISEKSEIFDDQFSVERPDGSNFTLKIRSTKLEDSAMYFCASSRTLAGAYEQYFGPGTRLTVT.

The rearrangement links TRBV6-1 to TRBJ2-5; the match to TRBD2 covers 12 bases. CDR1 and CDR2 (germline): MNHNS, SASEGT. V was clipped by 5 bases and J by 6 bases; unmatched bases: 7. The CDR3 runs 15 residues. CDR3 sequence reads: CASSTGLAGRKTQYF. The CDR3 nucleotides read TGTGCCAGCAGTACCGGACTAGCGGGGAGAAAGACCCAGTACTTC.

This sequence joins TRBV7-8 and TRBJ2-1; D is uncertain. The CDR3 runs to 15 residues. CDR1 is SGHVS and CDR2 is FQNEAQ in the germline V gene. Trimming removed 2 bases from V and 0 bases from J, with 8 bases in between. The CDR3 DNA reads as TGTGCCAGCAGCTTATTGGTCGGCTCCTACAATGAGCAGTTCTTC. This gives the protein CASSLLVGSYNEQFF.

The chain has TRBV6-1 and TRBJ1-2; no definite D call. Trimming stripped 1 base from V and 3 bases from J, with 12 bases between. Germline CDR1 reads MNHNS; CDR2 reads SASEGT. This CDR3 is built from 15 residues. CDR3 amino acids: CASSEVQEVYYGYTF. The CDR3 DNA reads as TGTGCCAGCAGTGAAGTTCAAGAGGTATACTATGGCTACACCTTC.

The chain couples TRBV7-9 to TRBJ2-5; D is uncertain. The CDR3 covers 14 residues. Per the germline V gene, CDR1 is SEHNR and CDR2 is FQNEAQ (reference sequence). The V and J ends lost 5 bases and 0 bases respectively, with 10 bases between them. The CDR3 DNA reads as TGTGCCAGCAGCGGCTTCTGGGACCAAGAGACCCAGTACTTC. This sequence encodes CASSGFWDQETQYF.

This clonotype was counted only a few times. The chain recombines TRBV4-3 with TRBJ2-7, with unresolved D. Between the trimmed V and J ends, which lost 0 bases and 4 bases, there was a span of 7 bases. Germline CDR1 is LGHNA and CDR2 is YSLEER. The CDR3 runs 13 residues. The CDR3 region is CASSQDGVYEQYF. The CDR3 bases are TGCGCCAGCAGCCAAGATGGAGTTTACGAGCAGTACTTC.

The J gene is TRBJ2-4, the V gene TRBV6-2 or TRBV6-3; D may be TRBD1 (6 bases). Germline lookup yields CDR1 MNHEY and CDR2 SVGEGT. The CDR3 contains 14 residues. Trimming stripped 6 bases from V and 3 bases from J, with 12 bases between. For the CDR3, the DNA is TGTGCCAGCAGGACCTGGGACAACAAAAACATTCAGTACTTC. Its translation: CASRTWDNKNIQYF.

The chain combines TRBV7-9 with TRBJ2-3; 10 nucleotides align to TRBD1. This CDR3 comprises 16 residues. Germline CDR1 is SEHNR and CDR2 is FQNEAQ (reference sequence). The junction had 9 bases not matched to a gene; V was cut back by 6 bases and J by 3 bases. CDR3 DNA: TGTGCCAGCAGAACCCGGACAGGGGGAAAGACAGATACGCAGTATTTT. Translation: CASRTRTGGKTDTQYF.

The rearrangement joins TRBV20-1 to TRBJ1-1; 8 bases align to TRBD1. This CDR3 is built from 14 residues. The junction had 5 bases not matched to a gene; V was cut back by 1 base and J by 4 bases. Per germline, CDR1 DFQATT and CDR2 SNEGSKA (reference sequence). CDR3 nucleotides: TGCAGTGCTAGAGTCGAGGACAGGGTCACTGAAGCTTTCTTT. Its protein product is CSARVEDRVTEAFF.

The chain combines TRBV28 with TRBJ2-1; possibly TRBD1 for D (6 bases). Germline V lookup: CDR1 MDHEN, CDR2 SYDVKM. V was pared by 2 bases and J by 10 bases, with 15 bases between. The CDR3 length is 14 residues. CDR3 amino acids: CASSLRDQGNEQFF. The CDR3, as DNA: TGTGCCAGCAGTTTACGCGACCAGGGGAACGAGCAGTTCTTC.

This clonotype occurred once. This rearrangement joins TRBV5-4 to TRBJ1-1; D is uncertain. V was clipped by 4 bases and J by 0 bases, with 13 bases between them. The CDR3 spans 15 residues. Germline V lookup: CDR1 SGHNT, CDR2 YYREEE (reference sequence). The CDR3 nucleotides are TGTGCCAGCAGCCCCTACAGTACCATGAACACTGAAGCTTTCTTT. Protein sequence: CASSPYSTMNTEAFF.

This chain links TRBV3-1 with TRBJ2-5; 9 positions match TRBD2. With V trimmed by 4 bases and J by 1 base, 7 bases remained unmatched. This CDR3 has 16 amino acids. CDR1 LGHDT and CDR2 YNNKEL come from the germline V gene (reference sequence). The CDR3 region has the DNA TGTGCCAGCAGCCCCCGGCTAGCGGGGCTCCAAGAGACCCAGTACTTC. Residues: CASSPRLAGLQETQYF.

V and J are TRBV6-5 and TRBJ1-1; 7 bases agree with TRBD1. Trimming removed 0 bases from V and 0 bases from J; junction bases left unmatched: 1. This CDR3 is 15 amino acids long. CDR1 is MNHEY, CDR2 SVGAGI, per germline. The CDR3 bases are TGTGCCAGCAGTTACTCGGGACAGATGAACACTGAAGCTTTCTTT. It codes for CASSYSGQMNTEAFF.

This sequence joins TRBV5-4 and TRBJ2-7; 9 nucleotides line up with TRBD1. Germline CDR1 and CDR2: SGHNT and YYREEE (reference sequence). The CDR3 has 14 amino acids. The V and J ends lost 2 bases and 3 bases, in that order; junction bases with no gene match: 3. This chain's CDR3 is CASSLDRGIYEQYF. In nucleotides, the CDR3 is TGTGCCAGCAGCTTAGACAGGGGGATCTACGAGCAGTACTTC.

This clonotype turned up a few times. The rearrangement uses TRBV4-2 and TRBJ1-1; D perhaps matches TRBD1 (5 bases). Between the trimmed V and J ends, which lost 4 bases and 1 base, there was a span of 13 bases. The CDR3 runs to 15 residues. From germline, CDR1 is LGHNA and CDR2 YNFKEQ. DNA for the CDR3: TGTGCCAGCAGCCTGGCCCCTGGGGCGAACACTGAAGCTTTCTTT. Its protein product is CASSLAPGANTEAFF.

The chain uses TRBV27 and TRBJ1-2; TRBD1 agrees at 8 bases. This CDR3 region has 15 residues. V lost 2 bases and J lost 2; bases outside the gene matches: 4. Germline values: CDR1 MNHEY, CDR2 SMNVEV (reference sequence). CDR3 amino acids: CASSLGGTGNYGYTF. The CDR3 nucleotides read TGTGCCAGCAGTTTAGGGGGGACAGGCAACTATGGCTACACCTTC.

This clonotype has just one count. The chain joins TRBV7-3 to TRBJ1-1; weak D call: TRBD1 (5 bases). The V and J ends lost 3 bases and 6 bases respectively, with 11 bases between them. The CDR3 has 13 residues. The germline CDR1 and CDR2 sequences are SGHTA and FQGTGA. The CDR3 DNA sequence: TGTGCCAGCAGCTTGGGGGTGGGGGCTGAAGCTTTCTTT. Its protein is CASSLGVGAEAFF. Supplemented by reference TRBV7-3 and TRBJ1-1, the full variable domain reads GAGVSQTPSNKVTEKGKYVELRCDPISGHTALYWYRQSLGQGPEFLIYFQGTGAADDSGLPNDRFFAVRPEGSVSTLKIQRTERGDSAVYLCASSLGVGAEAFFGQGTRLTVV.

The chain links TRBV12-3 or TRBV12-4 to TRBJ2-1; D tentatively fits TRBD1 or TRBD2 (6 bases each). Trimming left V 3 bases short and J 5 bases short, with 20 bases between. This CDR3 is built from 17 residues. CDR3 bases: TGTGCCAGCAGTTTGGGGGGCAGTCTGTATATGGACAATGAGCAGTTCTTC. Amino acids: CASSLGGSLYMDNEQFF.